Each of the 6 T cell receptor beta chains below was sequenced from the same sample in a study of graft-versus-host responses after intestinal transplantation. Clones were read by immunoSEQ multiplex PCR, and TCRdb kept only the in-frame ones, dropping some. The table has 90,000 to 150,000 clones, roughly 91% seen once. These receptors are not linked to any known antigen. The sequencing here drew on unstimulated CD4+ T cells sorted from spleen or lymph node cells, taken before intestinal transplant. Receptor source: a human donor who received an intestinal transplant.

This chain joins TRBV29-1 and TRBJ1-1; D possibly corresponds to TRBD1 (5 bases). This CDR3 is 10 amino acids long. CDR1 SQVTM and CDR2 ANQGSEA come from the germline V gene. Deletions cut 6 bases from V and 5 bases from J, with 7 bases between. CDR3 protein: CSVRGTEAFF. The CDR3 DNA is TGCAGCGTCCGGGGGACTGAAGCTTTCTTT. Supplemented by reference TRBV29-1 and TRBJ1-1, the full variable domain reads SAVISQKPSRDICQRGTSLTIQCQVDSQVTMMFWYRQQPGQSLTLIATANQGSEATYESGFVIDKFPISRPNLTFSTLTVSNMSPEDSSIYLCSVRGTEAFFGQGTRLTVV.

This clone was seen once. V and J are TRBV27 and TRBJ2-1, with 12 bases aligning to TRBD2. CDR1 is MNHEY, CDR2 SMNVEV, per germline (reference sequence). This CDR3 is built from 17 residues. The trim removed 2 bases at V and 9 bases at J, leaving 11 bases unmatched. The CDR3 DNA sequence: TGTGCCAGCAGTTTAAGTCGAAGGACTAGCGGGACCCCTGAGCAGTTCTTC. Protein sequence: CASSLSRRTSGTPEQFF.

The gene calls are TRBV7-8 and TRBJ2-7; perhaps TRBD2 as D (6 bases). This CDR3 is built from 16 residues. V was trimmed by 1 base and J by 4 bases, leaving 17 bases between them. Per the germline V gene, CDR1 is SGHVS and CDR2 is FQNEAQ. CDR3 sequence: CASSLERRGKLYEQYF. CDR3 nucleotides: TGTGCCAGCAGCTTAGAACGTCGCGGGAAATTGTACGAGCAGTACTTC.

The chain uses TRBV19 and TRBJ2-1, with D unclear. Germline-derived CDR1 and CDR2 are LNHDA and SQIVND (reference sequence). The CDR3 spans 15 residues. V dropped 10 bases and J dropped 2 bases, with 18 bases sitting between them. The CDR3 region is CATQYLTGTYNEQFF. DNA of the CDR3: TGTGCCACCCAATACCTAACCGGAACCTACAATGAGCAGTTCTTC.

The gene calls are TRBV14 and TRBJ1-2; 7 bases agree with TRBD1. This CDR3 region has 16 residues. Losses at the gene ends were 3 bases for V and 4 bases for J; bases not matched to a gene: 11. The germline CDR1 and CDR2 sequences are SGHDN and FVKESK. CDR3 nucleotide sequence: TGTGCCAGCAGCCACTCCTCCGGGACAGAAGTCTATGGCTACACCTTC. It translates to CASSHSSGTEVYGYTF.

The chain has TRBV18 and TRBJ2-7, with TRBD2 matching 10 bases. The CDR3 spans 16 residues. Germline values: CDR1 KGHSH, CDR2 LQKENI. The V gene end was trimmed by 4 bases and the J gene end by 2 bases; junction bases not matched to a gene: 8. The CDR3 loop is CASSQLAGPIPYEQYF. The CDR3 region has the DNA TGTGCCAGCTCACAACTAGCGGGACCGATACCCTACGAGCAGTACTTC.